The 27 T cell receptor beta chains below come from one sample, sequenced in a study of blood T cell repertoires in COVID-19. Profiling relied on immunoSEQ multiplex PCR, and the TCRdb table lists in-frame clones only, not all of them. Counted here are 470,000 or so clones, about 85% occurring once; the ten biggest clones make up roughly 1.9%. The material sequenced was PBMCs or T cells enriched from blood (not recorded which). All receptors come from a woman younger than 30 with acute COVID-19.

This clone was seen just once. The chain joins TRBV7-2 to TRBJ2-2; 13 nucleotides align to TRBD2. With V trimmed by 3 bases and J by 8 bases, 6 bases remained unmatched. The CDR3 is made up of 16 amino acids. The germline V gene has CDR1 SGHTA and CDR2 FQGNSA. CDR3: CASSLGLAGLSGELFF. CDR3 nucleotide sequence: TGTGCCAGCAGCTTGGGACTAGCGGGGCTTTCGGGGGAGCTGTTTTTT.

The chain combines TRBV19 with TRBJ2-1, with TRBD1 matching 7 bases. The junction had 5 bases not matched to a gene; V was cut back by 5 bases and J by 4 bases. Germline V gives CDR1 LNHDA, CDR2 SQIVND (reference sequence). The CDR3 extends over 14 amino acids. As DNA, the CDR3 is TGTGCCAGTAGTTCGGGACAGTGGTACAATGAGCAGTTCTTC. Translating it yields CASSSGQWYNEQFF.

The CDR3 DNA is TGCGCCAGCAGCTTGGCAGGGGGCTGGTATGGCTACACCTTC. It translates to CASSLAGGWYGYTF. The genes are TRBV5-1 and TRBJ1-2, with 8 bases aligning to TRBD1. Germline V gene sequence: CDR1 SGHRS, CDR2 YFSETQ. The CDR3 is made up of 14 amino acids. Trimming at V came to 0 bases and at J to 5 bases, leaving 3 bases not matched to a gene.

The J gene is TRBJ1-1, the V gene TRBV10-1; 7 bases map to TRBD1. The CDR3 runs to 14 residues. CDR1 and CDR2 from the germline V gene are WNHNN and SYGVQD (reference sequence). Trimming took 3 bases from V and 0 from J; bases not matched to a gene: 1. The CDR3: CASSEGTVNTEAFF. The DNA for the CDR3 is TGCGCCAGCAGTGAAGGGACAGTGAACACTGAAGCTTTCTTT.

This clone occurred once. The chain is built from TRBV11-2 and TRBJ2-3; 9 nucleotides match TRBD2. Unmatched junction bases numbered 0, after V lost 4 bases and J lost 7 bases. The length of the CDR3 is 12 residues. Germline CDR1 is SGHAT and CDR2 is FQNNGV. The CDR3 DNA reads TGTGCCAGCAGCTCTAGCGGGAATACGCAGTATTTT. Translation: CASSSSGNTQYF.

The chain combines TRBV2 with TRBJ1-2, with TRBD1 identical over 7 bases. The CDR3 has 14 residues. Germline lookup yields CDR1 SNHLY and CDR2 FYNNEI. V was pared by 5 bases and J by 2 bases, with 5 bases of the junction left unmatched. CDR3: CASSYQQGNYGYTF. The CDR3 DNA sequence: TGTGCCAGCAGTTACCAACAGGGGAACTATGGCTACACCTTC.

The chain is built from TRBV19 and TRBJ1-1, with 8 positions matching TRBD1. There are 13 residues in the CDR3. CDR1 is LNHDA and CDR2 is SQIVND in the germline V gene (reference sequence). Trimming removed 5 bases from V and 5 bases from J; junction bases left unmatched: 4. The CDR3 nucleotides are TGTGCCAGTAGTCAGGGGGCTGGAACTGAAGCTTTCTTT. Translation: CASSQGAGTEAFF.

V and J are TRBV27 and TRBJ1-5; no clear D gene. The germline CDR1 and CDR2 sequences are MNHEY and SMNVEV (reference sequence). The length of the CDR3 is 15 residues. V lost 0 bases to trimming and J lost 0 bases, with 6 bases between them. The DNA of the CDR3 is TGTGCCAGCAGTTTATCGACGGGTAGCAATCAGCCCCAGCATTTT. Protein product: CASSLSTGSNQPQHF.

This rearrangement joins TRBV9 to TRBJ2-2; D possibly corresponds to TRBD2 (5 bases). Trimming left V 0 bases short and J 5 bases short, with 14 bases between. CDR3 size: 16 residues. From germline, CDR1 is SGDLS and CDR2 YYNGEE. CDR3 amino acids: CASSVGGTTGTGELFF. CDR3 coding DNA: TGTGCCAGCAGCGTAGGCGGCACGACGGGGACCGGGGAGCTGTTTTTT.

The chain carries TRBV6-5 and TRBJ2-5, with TRBD2 as a possible D gene (6 bases). The V gene's germline CDR1 is MNHEY and CDR2 SVGAGI. The CDR3 has 16 residues. The germline V and J ends were trimmed by 0 bases and 5 bases, with 16 bases remaining between them. CDR3 in amino acids: CASSYSSSGVGETQYF. The DNA of the CDR3 is TGTGCCAGCAGTTACTCGTCGTCGGGGGTCGGCGAGACCCAGTACTTC.

The chain has TRBV2 and TRBJ2-7; TRBD1 matches 7 bases. Losses at the gene ends were 6 bases for V and 6 bases for J; bases not matched to a gene: 11. Germline CDR1 is SNHLY and CDR2 is FYNNEI. This CDR3 has 14 amino acids. This CDR3 reads CASSRQGDISEQYF. The CDR3 nucleotides read TGTGCCAGCAGCAGACAGGGCGATATTAGCGAGCAGTACTTC.

This clone has only one observation. V gene TRBV7-9 combines with J gene TRBJ1-2, with 9 bases lining up with TRBD1. Germline trimming cut 7 bases from V and 7 bases from J; bases unmatched to any gene: 7. The CDR3 runs 13 residues. Per the germline V gene, CDR1 is SEHNR and CDR2 is FQNEAQ (reference sequence). The CDR3 nucleotides read TGTGCCAGCATCCCGGGACAGGGTCTTGGCTACACCTTC. It codes for CASIPGQGLGYTF.

J is TRBJ2-5 and V is TRBV18; the D gene is possibly TRBD1 (6 bases). V was pared by 6 bases and J by 2 bases, with 13 bases between. The CDR3 covers 14 residues. The germline gives CDR1 KGHSH, CDR2 LQKENI. As DNA, the CDR3 is TGTGCCAGCTCCCCTGACAGGACACAAGAGACCCAGTACTTC. Its protein is CASSPDRTQETQYF. Supplemented by reference TRBV18 and TRBJ2-5, the full variable domain reads NAGVMQNPRHLVRRRGQEARLRCSPMKGHSHVYWYRQLPEEGLKFMVYLQKENIIDESGMPKERFSAEFPKEGPSILRIQQVVRGDSAAYFCASSPDRTQETQYFGPGTRLLVL.

The chain recombines TRBV24-1 with TRBJ2-5; D is perhaps TRBD1 (5 bases). Germline V lookup: CDR1 KGHDR, CDR2 SFDVKD. The ends were cut back, 4 bases at V and 1 base at J, with 9 bases in the middle. The CDR3 is 14 residues long. The CDR3 reads CATSDYDSQETQYF. The DNA of the CDR3 is TGTGCCACCAGTGACTACGACAGCCAAGAGACCCAGTACTTC.

This clone was detected only a few times. The chain has TRBV7-8 and TRBJ2-5; D is possibly TRBD1 (6 bases). The CDR3 loop spans 16 amino acids. Trimming pared 7 bases from V and 2 bases from J, leaving 20 bases between. Germline-derived CDR1 and CDR2 are SGHVS and FQNEAQ. In DNA form, the CDR3 reads TGTGCCAGCACCCACACGCCGGGACAACGGCAAGAGACCCAGTACTTC. Its protein product is CASTHTPGQRQETQYF.

This chain connects TRBV28 to TRBJ2-7, with 10 bases fitting TRBD2. The CDR3 covers 16 residues. J was trimmed by 4 bases and V by 5 bases; bases with no gene match: 11. Germline lookup yields CDR1 MDHEN and CDR2 SYDVKM. The CDR3: CASSPPPSGSKYEQYF. The CDR3 bases are TGTGCCAGCAGTCCCCCCCCTAGCGGGAGTAAATACGAGCAGTACTTC.

The rearrangement joins TRBV7-9 to TRBJ2-7; tentatively, D is TRBD2 (6 bases). The V and J ends lost 5 bases and 4 bases respectively, with 12 bases between them. The CDR3 is 13 residues long. CDR1 SEHNR and CDR2 FQNEAQ come from the germline V gene (reference sequence). The CDR3 loop is CASSPTGTYEQYF. CDR3 nucleotide sequence: TGTGCCAGCAGCCCGACCGGGACTTACGAGCAGTACTTC.

The chain uses TRBV7-9 and TRBJ2-7; TRBD2 matches 9 bases. From germline, CDR1 is SEHNR and CDR2 FQNEAQ (reference sequence). This CDR3 region has 14 residues. After removal of 5 bases from V and 2 bases from J, the junction contained 4 bases not matched to a gene. CDR3 nucleotides: TGTGCCAGCAGCCCTGGCGGGAGGGCCTACGAGCAGTACTTC. This translates into CASSPGGRAYEQYF.

This clone appeared once. The chain's CDR3 is CASSLEASGRSHEQYF. The CDR3 bases are TGCGCCAGCAGCTTGGAGGCTAGCGGGAGATCCCACGAGCAGTACTTC. The chain employs TRBV5-1 and TRBJ2-7, with 10 bases matching TRBD2. V was pared by 0 bases and J by 5 bases, with 8 bases of the junction left unmatched. The CDR3 spans 16 residues. CDR1 and CDR2 (germline): SGHRS, YFSETQ.

This chain links TRBV11-2 with TRBJ1-1; the D is unclear. The V gene's germline CDR1 is SGHAT and CDR2 FQNNGV. The CDR3 runs 13 residues. V lost 0 bases and J 3 bases, leaving 5 bases between the germline ends. For the CDR3, the DNA is TGTGCCAGCAGCTTAGATCAGTACACTGAAGCTTTCTTT. Its protein is CASSLDQYTEAFF. Drawing the rest from reference TRBV11-2 and TRBJ1-1, the complete variable domain is EAGVAQSPRYKIIEKRQSVAFWCNPISGHATLYWYQQILGQGPKLLIQFQNNGVVDDSQLPKDRFSAERLKGVDSTLKIQPAKLEDSAVYLCASSLDQYTEAFFGQGTRLTVV.

The CDR3 loop is CASSGRGTEAFF. The CDR3 nucleotides read TGTGCCAGCAGCGGCCGGGGGACTGAAGCTTTCTTT. The rearrangement joins TRBV5-4 to TRBJ1-1, with D tentatively TRBD1 (5 bases). Germline-derived CDR1 and CDR2 are SGHNT and YYREEE (reference sequence). Trimming pared 4 bases from V and 5 bases from J, leaving 9 bases between. This CDR3 contains 12 residues.

The V gene is TRBV4-3, the J gene TRBJ2-3; D is possibly TRBD2 (6 bases). Between the trimmed V and J ends, which lost 4 bases and 0 bases, there was a span of 8 bases. This CDR3 has 14 residues. Germline CDR1 is LGHNA and CDR2 is YSLEER. The CDR3 DNA reads TGCGCCAGCAGCCCGGGACTTAGCACAGATACGCAGTATTTT. Translated, it gives CASSPGLSTDTQYF.

The chain combines TRBV6-5 with TRBJ1-2; D is possibly TRBD1 (6 bases). With 7 bases removed from V and 4 bases from J, the gap between germline ends came to 16 bases. Germline V lookup: CDR1 MNHEY, CDR2 SVGAGI. The CDR3 has 14 residues. The CDR3 nucleotides read TGTGCCAGCACCACATCAGGGGCAGCCTATGGCTACACCTTC. This sequence encodes CASTTSGAAYGYTF.

The V and J genes are TRBV7-8 and TRBJ2-5; D is uncertain. Germline-derived CDR1 and CDR2 are SGHVS and FQNEAQ. Trimming cost V 2 bases and J 5 bases, with 12 bases left between them. The CDR3 totals 14 residues. CDR3 bases: TGTGCCAGCAGCTTAAGGCTAGTCGGGGAGACCCAGTACTTC. Translated, it gives CASSLRLVGETQYF.

This rearrangement joins TRBV4-1 to TRBJ1-4; D is ambiguous. The CDR3 is 13 residues long. CDR1 is MGHRA, CDR2 YSYEKL, per germline. Trimming took off 0 bases at V and 11 bases at J, with 10 bases between the two ends. Here the CDR3 DNA reads TGCGCCAGCAGCCAAGATCAGCGTCCTAAACTGTTTTTT. It translates to CASSQDQRPKLFF.

V is TRBV5-1 and J is TRBJ2-7; 7 bases match TRBD1. V shed 0 bases, J shed 7 bases, and the junction held 13 bases outside the gene matches. The germline V gene has CDR1 SGHRS and CDR2 YFSETQ. The CDR3 extends over 16 amino acids. Here the CDR3 reads CASSLAKTGSLWEQYF. CDR3 bases: TGCGCCAGCAGCTTGGCCAAGACAGGGTCCTTGTGGGAGCAGTACTTC.

The V gene is TRBV2, the J gene TRBJ1-5; unclear D gene. Trimming shortened V by 2 bases and J by 4 bases, and 9 bases separated the two germline ends. The germline V gene encodes CDR1 SNHLY and CDR2 FYNNEI. The CDR3 runs to 14 residues. CDR3: CASSESTTNQPQHF. In DNA form, the CDR3 reads TGTGCCAGCAGTGAATCCACTACAAATCAGCCCCAGCATTTT. Looking up the rest from reference TRBV2 and TRBJ1-5 gives the full variable domain: EPEVTQTPSHQVTQMGQEVILRCVPISNHLYFYWYRQILGQKVEFLVSFYNNEISEKSEIFDDQFSVERPDGSNFTLKIRSTKLEDSAMYFCASSESTTNQPQHFGDGTRLSIL.